This TCR beta chain was profiled in a study of T cell responses to AZD1222 COVID-19 vaccine. Across the whole study: Pooling of second doses given at about 4 or about 12 weeks was done. Points from the study as a whole: Close to half of spike-specific TCRs reportedly recognize unmutated variant regions.

This clone came up a few times. The antigen is not known. Profiling relied on immunoSEQ multiplex PCR, and the TCRdb table lists in-frame clones only, not all of them. Counted here are just under 95,000 clones, more than 70% occurring once; the ten biggest clones make up roughly 14%. This CDR3 is 16 amino acids long. With 4 bases removed from V and 0 bases from J, the gap between germline ends came to 13 bases. CDR1 is SGHVS and CDR2 is FNYEAQ in the germline V gene. V gene TRBV7-6 combines with J gene TRBJ1-3; D uncertain. The receptor's source is an adult in good health. The specimen was peripheral blood, collected on day 0 of AZD1222 vaccination. CDR3 amino acids: CASSSAQLSSGNTIYF. CDR3 DNA: TGTGCCAGCAGCTCGGCACAGTTAAGCTCTGGAAACACCATATATTTT. The complete variable domain, with remaining parts taken from reference TRBV7-6 and TRBJ1-3, reads GAGVSQSPRYKVTKRGQDVALRCDPISGHVSLYWYRQALGQGPEFLTYFNYEAQQDKSGLPNDRFSAERPEGSISTLTIQRTEQRDSAMYRCASSSAQLSSGNTIYFGEGSWLTVV.